Below are 13 T cell receptor beta chains sequenced from a single sample in a study of PD-1 blockade in classical Hodgkin lymphoma. TCRdb keeps only in-frame clones here, not all; method: immunoSEQ multiplex PCR. In the table there are approximately 58,000 clones, approximately 90% of which are singletons. Every patient had relapsed following autologous stem cell transplantation, and cohorts differed in brentuximab vedotin exposure. The specimen was peripheral blood mononuclear cells (PBMCs), collected before the second cycle of nivolumab. All receptors derive from a human donor with classical Hodgkin lymphoma.

The chain recombines TRBV15 with TRBJ2-5; 10 bases are shared with TRBD1. Germline V gives CDR1 LNHNV, CDR2 YYDKDF (reference sequence). The V and J ends lost 6 bases and 3 bases, in that order; junction bases with no gene match: 4. This CDR3 region has 14 residues. CDR3 nucleotide sequence: TGTGCCACCAGACGGGACAGGGGAGAAGAGACCCAGTACTTC. It yields the protein CATRRDRGEETQYF.

The chain is built from TRBV19 and TRBJ2-5, with 8 bases aligning to TRBD1. The CDR3 covers 14 residues. Germline V gene data show CDR1 as LNHDA and CDR2 as SQIVND (reference sequence). Losses at the gene ends were 6 bases for V and 5 bases for J; bases not matched to a gene: 8. The CDR3 loop is CASSRTGTGETQYF. DNA of the CDR3: TGTGCCAGTAGCCGAACCGGGACAGGCGAGACCCAGTACTTC.

This chain joins TRBV5-1 and TRBJ2-7, with a possible D match to TRBD2 (5 bases). Deletions cut 1 base from V and 6 bases from J, with 14 bases between. This CDR3 has 14 residues. The germline CDR1 and CDR2 sequences are SGHRS and YFSETQ. The CDR3 DNA is TGCGCCAGCAGCTTGTCCGGGGTGGAAGTCGAGCAGTACTTC. This encodes CASSLSGVEVEQYF.

The chain carries TRBV6-6 and TRBJ1-1; no reliable D call. CDR1 and CDR2 from the germline V gene are MNHNY and SVGAGI (reference sequence). The CDR3 spans 12 residues. Trimming left V 1 base short and J 0 bases short, with 0 bases between. CDR3 in DNA: TGTGCCAGCAGTTACTTGAACACTGAAGCTTTCTTT. It encodes CASSYLNTEAFF.

The genes are TRBV4-1 and TRBJ1-1; D remains unclear. Germline V CDR1 and CDR2: MGHRA, YSYEKL. V was shortened by 0 bases and J by 1 base, with 6 bases between the two germline ends. The CDR3 covers 14 residues. The CDR3 loop is CASSQDAGNTEAFF. CDR3 DNA: TGCGCCAGCAGCCAAGATGCGGGGAACACTGAAGCTTTCTTT.

The chain links TRBV30 to TRBJ2-5; maybe TRBD1 (5 bases). The CDR3 has 12 amino acids. Looked up from germline, CDR1 is GTSNPN and CDR2 is SVGIG (reference sequence). V was clipped by 2 bases and J by 4 bases, with 8 bases between them. The CDR3 loop reads CAWSTGRETQYF. The CDR3 nucleotides read TGTGCCTGGAGTACAGGCAGAGAGACCCAGTACTTC.

The chain employs TRBV18 and TRBJ2-1, with D possibly matching TRBD1 (6 bases). V gave up 2 bases and J gave up 0 bases, with 14 bases separating them. The CDR3 is 17 amino acids. Looked up from germline, CDR1 is KGHSH and CDR2 is LQKENI. CDR3 DNA sequence: TGTGCCAGCTCACCAAATCCGACAGGACCCTCCTACAATGAGCAGTTCTTC. Protein: CASSPNPTGPSYNEQFF.

This chain joins TRBV5-5 and TRBJ2-7; D is possibly TRBD2 (5 bases). The V end lost 0 bases, the J end lost 2 bases, and 6 bases lay between the germline ends. The germline CDR1 and CDR2 sequences are SGHKS and YYEKEE (reference sequence). The CDR3 is 13 amino acids. The CDR3 loop is CASSLVATYEQYF. CDR3 sequence (DNA): TGTGCCAGCAGCTTGGTAGCGACCTACGAGCAGTACTTC.

Notes on this clone: The junction and the germline gene differ at one end; a read error may be behind it. Other DNA sequences of this sample code for an identical CDR3. V gene TRBV29-1 combines with J gene TRBJ2-7; D might be TRBD2 (7 bases). The CDR3 sequence is 13 residues long. Germline V gene lookup returns CDR1 SQVTM and CDR2 ANQGSEA. CDR3 in DNA: TGCAGCGTTGTCCGGGGGGCGCAGGGCGAGCAGTACTTT. This encodes CSVVRGAQGEQYF.

The J gene is TRBJ2-5, the V gene TRBV9, with 8 bases matching TRBD1. The CDR3 is 15 residues long. The V gene end was trimmed by 0 bases and the J gene end by 4 bases; junction bases not matched to a gene: 5. CDR1 and CDR2 (germline): SGDLS, YYNGEE. This CDR3 is CASSVGQGTGETQYF. In nucleotides, the CDR3 is TGTGCCAGCAGCGTAGGGCAGGGGACAGGAGAGACCCAGTACTTC. Based on the CDR3 plus reference TRBV9 and TRBJ2-5, the full variable domain is DSGVTQTPKHLITATGQRVTLRCSPRSGDLSVYWYQQSLDQGLQFLIQYYNGEERAKGNILERFSAQQFPDLHSELNLSSLELGDSALYFCASSVGQGTGETQYFGPGTRLLVL.

This chain uses TRBV9 with TRBJ2-2; no clear D. CDR1 and CDR2 (germline): SGDLS, YYNGEE. The CDR3 runs to 12 residues. Trimming shortened V by 1 base and J by 8 bases, and 6 bases separated the two germline ends. The CDR3 DNA is TGTGCCAGCAGCGTATCTTCGGGGGAGCTGTTTTTT. It specifies CASSVSSGELFF. Filled out from reference TRBV9 and TRBJ2-2, the complete variable domain reads DSGVTQTPKHLITATGQRVTLRCSPRSGDLSVYWYQQSLDQGLQFLIQYYNGEERAKGNILERFSAQQFPDLHSELNLSSLELGDSALYFCASSVSSGELFFGEGSRLTVL.

The CDR3 protein is CASSRSGDSNQPQHF. The DNA of the CDR3 is TGTGCCAGCAGCCGCTCAGGAGATAGCAATCAGCCCCAGCATTTT. The chain recombines TRBV7-9 with TRBJ1-5; no firm D call. With 5 bases removed from V and 0 bases from J, the gap between germline ends came to 11 bases. The germline V gene has CDR1 SEHNR and CDR2 FQNEAQ (reference sequence). The CDR3 totals 15 residues.

V is TRBV7-6 and J is TRBJ2-2, with 8 bases lining up with TRBD2. J lost 5 bases, V lost 4 bases, and 12 bases had no gene match. The V gene's germline CDR1 is SGHVS and CDR2 FNYEAQ. The CDR3 consists of 17 residues. CDR3 sequence: CASSSGGQREYTGELFF. Written as DNA, the CDR3 is TGTGCCAGCAGCTCCGGGGGCCAGCGGGAGTATACCGGGGAGCTGTTTTTT.